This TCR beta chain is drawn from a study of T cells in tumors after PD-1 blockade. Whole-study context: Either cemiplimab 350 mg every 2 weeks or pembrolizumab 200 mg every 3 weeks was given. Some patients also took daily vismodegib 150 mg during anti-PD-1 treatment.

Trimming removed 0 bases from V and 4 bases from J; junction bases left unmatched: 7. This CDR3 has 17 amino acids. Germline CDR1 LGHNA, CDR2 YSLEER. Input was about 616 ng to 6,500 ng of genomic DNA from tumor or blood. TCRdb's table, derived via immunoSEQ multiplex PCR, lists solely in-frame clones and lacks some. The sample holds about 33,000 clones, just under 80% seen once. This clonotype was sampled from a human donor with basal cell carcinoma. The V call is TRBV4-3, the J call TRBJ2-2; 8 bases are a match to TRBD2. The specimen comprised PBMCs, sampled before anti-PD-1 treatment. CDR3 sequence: CASSQDGVGRGTGELFF. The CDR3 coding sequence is TGCGCCAGCAGCCAAGATGGGGTCGGGAGGGGCACCGGGGAGCTGTTTTTT.